Given below is one T cell receptor (beta chain) in context. This record belongs to a study of blood T cell repertoires in COVID-19. Study in general: Samples of COVID-19 (acute and convalescent) were obtained from the United States, Italy and Spain. T cells, B-cell-depleted T cells, or PBMCs supplied cDNA or gDNA.

Per the authors' pipeline: Cell counts per sample came from amplifying reference gene primers. The protocol was immunoSEQ multiplex PCR, while the TCRdb copy is restricted to in-frame clones and leaves out a portion. V and J calls and clone size are copied from that table; D and trimming were computed from the DNA. The sample includes around 200,000 clones, 70% to 90% of them seen just once. This CDR3 is 13 amino acids long. The germline CDR1 and CDR2 sequences are SGHRS and YFSETQ. The junction had 5 bases not matched to a gene; V was cut back by 4 bases and J by 5 bases. Source material: peripheral blood. The receptor was derived from a woman over 75 with acute or convalescent COVID-19. The chain is built from TRBV5-1 and TRBJ2-7, with TRBD2 matching 8 bases. CDR3 in amino acids: CASSAAGVDEQYF. Here the CDR3 DNA reads TGCGCCAGCAGCGCAGCGGGAGTGGACGAGCAGTACTTC.